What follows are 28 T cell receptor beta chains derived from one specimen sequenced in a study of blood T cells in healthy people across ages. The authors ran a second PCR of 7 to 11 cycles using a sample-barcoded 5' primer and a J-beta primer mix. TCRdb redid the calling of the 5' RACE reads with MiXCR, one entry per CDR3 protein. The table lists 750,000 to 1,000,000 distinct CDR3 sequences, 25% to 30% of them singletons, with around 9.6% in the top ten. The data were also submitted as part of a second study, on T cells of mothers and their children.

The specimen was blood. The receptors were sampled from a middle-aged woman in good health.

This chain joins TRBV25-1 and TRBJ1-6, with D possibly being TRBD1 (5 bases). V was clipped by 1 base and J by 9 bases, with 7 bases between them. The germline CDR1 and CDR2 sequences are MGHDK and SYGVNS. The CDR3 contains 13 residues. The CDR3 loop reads CASSEFGGSPLHF. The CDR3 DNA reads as TGTGCCAGCAGTGAATTCGGGGGTTCACCCCTCCACTTT.

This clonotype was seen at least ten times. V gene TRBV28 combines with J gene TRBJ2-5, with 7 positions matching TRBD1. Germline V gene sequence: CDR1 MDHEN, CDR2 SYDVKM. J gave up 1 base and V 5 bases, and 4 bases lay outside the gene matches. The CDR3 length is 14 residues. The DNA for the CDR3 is TGTGCCAGCAGTCCCTGGACAGGCCAAGAGACCCAGTACTTC. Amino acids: CASSPWTGQETQYF.

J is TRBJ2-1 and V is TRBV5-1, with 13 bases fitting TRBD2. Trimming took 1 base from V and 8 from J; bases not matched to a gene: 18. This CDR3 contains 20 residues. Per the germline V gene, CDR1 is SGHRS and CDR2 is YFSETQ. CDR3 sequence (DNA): TGCGCCAGCAGCTTGACGGGCTTCAGGACTAGCGGGGGACCTCGCGATGAGCAGTTCTTC. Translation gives CASSLTGFRTSGGPRDEQFF.

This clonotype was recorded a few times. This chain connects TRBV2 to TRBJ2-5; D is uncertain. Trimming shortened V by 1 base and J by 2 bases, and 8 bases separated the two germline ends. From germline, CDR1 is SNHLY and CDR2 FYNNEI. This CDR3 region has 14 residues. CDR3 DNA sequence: TGTGCCAGCAGTGAAGTTGGGCCTCAAGAGACCCAGTACTTC. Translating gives CASSEVGPQETQYF.

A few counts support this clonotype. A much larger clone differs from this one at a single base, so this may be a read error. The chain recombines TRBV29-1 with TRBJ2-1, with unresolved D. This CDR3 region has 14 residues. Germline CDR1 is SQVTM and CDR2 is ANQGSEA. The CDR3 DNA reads TGCAGCGTTGAAGGACACCTCCCGTACAATGGGCAGTTCTTC. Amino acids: CSVEGHLPYNGQFF.

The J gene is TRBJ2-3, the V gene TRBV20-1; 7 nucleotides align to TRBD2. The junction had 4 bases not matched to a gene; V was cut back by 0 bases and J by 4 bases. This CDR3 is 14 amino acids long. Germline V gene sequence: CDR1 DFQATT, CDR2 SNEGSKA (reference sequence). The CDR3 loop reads CSARDNRGADTQYF. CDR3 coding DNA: TGCAGTGCTAGAGATAACCGGGGGGCAGATACGCAGTATTTT.

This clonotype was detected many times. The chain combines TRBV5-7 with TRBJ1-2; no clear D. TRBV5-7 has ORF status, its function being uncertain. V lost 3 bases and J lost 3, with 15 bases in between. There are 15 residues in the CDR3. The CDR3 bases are TGTGCCAGCAGCTGGACGATCAGGCCGCACTATGGCTACACCTTC. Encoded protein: CASSWTIRPHYGYTF.

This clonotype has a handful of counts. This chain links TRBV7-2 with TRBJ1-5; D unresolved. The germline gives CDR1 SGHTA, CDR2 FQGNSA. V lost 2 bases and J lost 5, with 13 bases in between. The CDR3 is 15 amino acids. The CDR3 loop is CASSLSDGVYQPQHF. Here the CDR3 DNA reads TGTGCCAGCAGCTTATCGGACGGAGTATATCAGCCCCAGCATTTT.

Here the CDR3 DNA reads TGTGCCAGCAGTTTAGACTTCCAGCGGGGGAACACTGAAGCTTTCTTT. Amino acid sequence: CASSLDFQRGNTEAFF. The chain employs TRBV12-3 or TRBV12-4 and TRBJ1-1; D is ambiguous. Trimming took off 1 base at V and 1 base at J, with 13 bases between the two ends. The CDR3 extends over 16 amino acids.

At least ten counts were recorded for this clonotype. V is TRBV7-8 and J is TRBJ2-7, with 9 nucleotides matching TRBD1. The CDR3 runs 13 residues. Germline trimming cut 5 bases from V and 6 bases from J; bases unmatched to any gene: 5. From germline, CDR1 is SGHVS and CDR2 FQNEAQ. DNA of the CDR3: TGTGCCAGCAGCGTCGACAGGGGGGGCGAGCAGTACTTC. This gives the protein CASSVDRGGEQYF.

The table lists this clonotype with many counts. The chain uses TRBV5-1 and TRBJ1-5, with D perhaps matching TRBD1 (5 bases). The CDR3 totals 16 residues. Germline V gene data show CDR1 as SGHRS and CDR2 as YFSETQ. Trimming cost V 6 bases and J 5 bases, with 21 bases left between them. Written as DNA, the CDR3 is TGCGCCAGCAACCTGGGGCCGGGGATACAGGATCAGCCCCAGCATTTT. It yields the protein CASNLGPGIQDQPQHF.

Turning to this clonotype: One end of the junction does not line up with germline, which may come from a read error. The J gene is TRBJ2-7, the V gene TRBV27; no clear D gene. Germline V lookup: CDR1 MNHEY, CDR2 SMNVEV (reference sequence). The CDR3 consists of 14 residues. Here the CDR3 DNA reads TGTGCCGGCAGTTTGGCCCGCGGATACGACGAGCAGTACTTC. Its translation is CAGSLARGYDEQYF.

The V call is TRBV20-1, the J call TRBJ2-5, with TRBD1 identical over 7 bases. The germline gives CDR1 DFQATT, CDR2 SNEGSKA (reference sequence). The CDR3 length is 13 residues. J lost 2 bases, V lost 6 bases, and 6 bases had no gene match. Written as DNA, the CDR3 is TGCAGTGCCCAAGACAGGGATCAAGAGACCCAGTACTTC. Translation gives CSAQDRDQETQYF.

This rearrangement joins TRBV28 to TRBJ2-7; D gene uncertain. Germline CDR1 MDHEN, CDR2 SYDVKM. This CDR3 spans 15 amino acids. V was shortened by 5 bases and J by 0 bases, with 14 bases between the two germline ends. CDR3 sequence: CASSPLAVSSYEQYF. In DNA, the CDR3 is TGTGCCAGCAGTCCACTGGCGGTGAGCTCCTACGAGCAGTACTTC.

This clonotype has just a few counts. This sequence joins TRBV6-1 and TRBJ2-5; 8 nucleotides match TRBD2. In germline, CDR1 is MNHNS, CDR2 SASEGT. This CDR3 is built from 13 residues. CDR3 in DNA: TGTGCGGTTAAGACCGCGGGGGGAGAGACCCAGTACTTC. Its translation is CAVKTAGGETQYF.

This CDR3 reads CASPESGGCLAGRSTDTQYF. CDR3 in DNA: TGTGCCAGCCCCGAGTCGGGAGGGTGCCTAGCGGGCCGTAGCACAGATACGCAGTATTTT. The chain employs TRBV12-3 or TRBV12-4 and TRBJ2-3; TRBD2 matches at 8 bases. J was trimmed by 0 bases and V by 8 bases; bases with no gene match: 22. The CDR3 loop spans 20 amino acids.

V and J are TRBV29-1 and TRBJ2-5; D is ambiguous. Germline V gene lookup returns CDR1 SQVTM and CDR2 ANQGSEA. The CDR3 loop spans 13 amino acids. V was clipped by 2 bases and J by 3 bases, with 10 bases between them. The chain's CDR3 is CSVEWSGKETQYF. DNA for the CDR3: TGCAGCGTTGAATGGTCAGGAAAAGAGACCCAGTACTTC.

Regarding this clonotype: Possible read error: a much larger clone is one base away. The CDR3 DNA reads as TGCAGTGCTAGTCCAACTAGCTTCTACGAGCAGTTCTTC. Its translation is CSASPTSFYEQFF. The chain joins TRBV20-1 to TRBJ2-1; D perhaps matches TRBD2 (6 bases). Per germline, CDR1 DFQATT and CDR2 SNEGSKA (reference sequence). V was cut by 3 bases and J by 10 bases, with 16 bases left in between. The CDR3 sequence is 13 residues long.

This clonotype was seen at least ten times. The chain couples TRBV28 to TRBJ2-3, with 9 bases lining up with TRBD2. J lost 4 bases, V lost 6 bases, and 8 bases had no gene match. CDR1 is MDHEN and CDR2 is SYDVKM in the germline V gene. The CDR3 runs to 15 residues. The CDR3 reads CASRIAGAAPDTQYF. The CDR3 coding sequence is TGTGCCAGCAGAATAGCGGGGGCCGCCCCAGATACGCAGTATTTT.

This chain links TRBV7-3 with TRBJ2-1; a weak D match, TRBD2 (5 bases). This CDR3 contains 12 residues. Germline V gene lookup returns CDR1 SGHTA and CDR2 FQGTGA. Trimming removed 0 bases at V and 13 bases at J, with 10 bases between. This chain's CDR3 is CASSLTGAQQFF. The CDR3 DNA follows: TGTGCCAGCAGCTTAACGGGAGCCCAACAGTTCTTC. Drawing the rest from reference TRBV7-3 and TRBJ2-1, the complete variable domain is GAGVSQTPSNKVTEKGKYVELRCDPISGHTALYWYRQSLGQGPEFLIYFQGTGAADDSGLPNDRFFAVRPEGSVSTLKIQRTERGDSAVYLCASSLTGAQQFFGPGTRLTVL.

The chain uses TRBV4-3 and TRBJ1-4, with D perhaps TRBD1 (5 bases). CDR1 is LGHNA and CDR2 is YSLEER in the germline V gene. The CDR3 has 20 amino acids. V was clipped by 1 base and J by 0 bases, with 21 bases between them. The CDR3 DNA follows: TGCGCCAGCAGCCAAGCGGACCAGGGTGTCTACGGGGCAACTAATGAAAAACTGTTTTTT. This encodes CASSQADQGVYGATNEKLFF.

The CDR3 reads CASSQESGRYNEQFF. DNA of the CDR3: TGTGCCAGCAGCCAGGAGTCGGGCCGGTACAATGAGCAGTTCTTC. The chain joins TRBV7-3 to TRBJ2-1; D not certain. Trimming removed 5 bases at V and 4 bases at J, with 15 bases between. The CDR3 is 15 amino acids. From germline, CDR1 is SGHTA and CDR2 FQGTGA.

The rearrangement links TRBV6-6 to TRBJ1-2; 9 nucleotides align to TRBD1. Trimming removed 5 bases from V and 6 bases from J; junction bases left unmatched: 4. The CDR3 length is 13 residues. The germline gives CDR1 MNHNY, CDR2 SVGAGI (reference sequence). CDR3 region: CASSARTGDGYTF. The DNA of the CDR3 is TGTGCCAGCAGTGCCCGGACAGGGGATGGCTACACCTTC.

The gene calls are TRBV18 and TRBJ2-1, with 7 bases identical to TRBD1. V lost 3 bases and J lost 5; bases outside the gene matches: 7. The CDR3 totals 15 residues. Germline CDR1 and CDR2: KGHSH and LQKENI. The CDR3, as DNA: TGTGCCAGCTCACCCAAGGGACAGCCCGACAATGAGCAGTTCTTC. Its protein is CASSPKGQPDNEQFF.

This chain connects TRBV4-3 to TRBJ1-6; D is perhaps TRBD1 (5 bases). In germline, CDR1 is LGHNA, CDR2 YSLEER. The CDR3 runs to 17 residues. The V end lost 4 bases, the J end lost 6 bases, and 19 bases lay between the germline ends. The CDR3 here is CASSPTGTGLSNSPLHF. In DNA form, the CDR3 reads TGCGCCAGCAGCCCGACTGGGACCGGGCTGAGTAATTCACCCCTCCACTTT.

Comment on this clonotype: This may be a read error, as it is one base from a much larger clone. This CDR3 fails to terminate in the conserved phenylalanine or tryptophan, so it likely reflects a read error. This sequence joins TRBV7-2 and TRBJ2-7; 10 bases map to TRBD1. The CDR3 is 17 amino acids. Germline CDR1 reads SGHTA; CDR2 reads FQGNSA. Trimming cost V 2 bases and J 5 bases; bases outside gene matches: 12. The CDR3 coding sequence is TGTGCCAGCAGCTTACTAAATTGGGGGGACAGGGGTAACGAGCAGTACATC. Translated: CASSLLNWGDRGNEQYI.

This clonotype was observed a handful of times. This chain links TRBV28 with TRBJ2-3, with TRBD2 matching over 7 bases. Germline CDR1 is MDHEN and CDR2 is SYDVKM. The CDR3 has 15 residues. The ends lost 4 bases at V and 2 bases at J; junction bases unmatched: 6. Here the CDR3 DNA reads TGTGCCAGCAGTTCTCTAGCGGAGTACACAGATACGCAGTATTTT. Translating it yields CASSSLAEYTDTQYF. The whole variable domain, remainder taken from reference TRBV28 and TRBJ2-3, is DVKVTQSSRYLVKRTGEKVFLECVQDMDHENMFWYRQDPGLGLRLIYFSYDVKMKEKGDIPEGYSVSREKKERFSLILESASTNQTSMYLCASSSLAEYTDTQYFGPGTRLTVL.

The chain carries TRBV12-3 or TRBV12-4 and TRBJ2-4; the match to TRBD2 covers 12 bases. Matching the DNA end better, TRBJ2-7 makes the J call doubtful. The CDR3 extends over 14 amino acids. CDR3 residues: CASSPTSGGHEQYF. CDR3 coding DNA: TGTGCCAGCAGTCCTACTAGCGGGGGGCACGAGCAGTACTTC.